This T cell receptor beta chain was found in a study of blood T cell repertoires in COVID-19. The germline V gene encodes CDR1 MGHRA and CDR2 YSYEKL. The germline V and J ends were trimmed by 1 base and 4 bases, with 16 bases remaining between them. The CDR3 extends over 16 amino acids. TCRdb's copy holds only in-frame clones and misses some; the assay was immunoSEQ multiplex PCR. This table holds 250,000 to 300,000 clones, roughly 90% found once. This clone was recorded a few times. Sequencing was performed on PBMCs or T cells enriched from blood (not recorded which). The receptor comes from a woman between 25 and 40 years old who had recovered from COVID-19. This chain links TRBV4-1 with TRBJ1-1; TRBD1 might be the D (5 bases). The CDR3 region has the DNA TGCGCCAGCAGCCAAGCCGCGGCAGGGAAAGGCACTGAAGCTTTCTTT. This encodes CASSQAAAGKGTEAFF.